These T cell receptor beta chains were read from a single sample in a study of regulatory T cells in long-lasting Graves disease. TCRdb reanalysed the multiplex PCR reads using MiXCR and keeps one entry per CDR3 protein. The repertoire consists of around 320,000 distinct CDR3 sequences, with 16% occurring once and the leading ten covering about 27%. These data were likewise used in another study, on T cells in Graves' hyperthyroidism and ophthalmopathy.

The sequenced sample was peripheral blood mononuclear cells (PBMCs), obtained at new diagnosis, from a patient treated with antithyroid drugs. These TCRs come from a man in his forties with Graves disease. Both conserved end residues are part of each CDR3. The order of the fields is clone size, D gene, J gene, V gene, CDR3 protein, CDR3 DNA. The D gene is left open where the match is weak. Part of the rows lack a size; the others show once, few, many or a class for expanded clones.

>many|-|TRBJ1-2|TRBV4-2
CASSQVQGAGKYGYTF
TGTGCCAGCAGCCAAGTTCAAGGGGCAGGGAAGTATGGCTACACCTTC
>-|TRBD1|TRBJ2-3|TRBV5-5
CASSLSLGTGVGDTQYF
TGTGCCAGCAGCTTGTCCCTAGGGACAGGGGTTGGAGATACGCAGTATTTT
>few|-|TRBJ2-1|TRBV9
CASSEGLSNEQFF
TGTGCCAGCAGTGAGGGACTGTCCAATGAGCAGTTCTTC
>few|-|TRBJ1-2|TRBV18
CASSPRAGDYGYTF
TGTGCCAGCTCACCGCGAGCAGGGGACTATGGCTACACCTTC
>many|TRBD1|TRBJ2-7|TRBV12-3/TRBV12-4
CASRRGQGGAYEQYF
TGTGCCAGCAGACGGGGACAGGGGGGGGCCTACGAGCAGTACTTC
>few|-|TRBJ2-7|TRBV7-9
CASSPIDRNYYEQYF
TGTGCCAGCAGCCCAATCGACAGAAACTACTACGAGCAGTACTTC
>many|-|TRBJ1-1|TRBV27
CASSPGGGVNTEAFF
TGTGCCAGCAGTCCCGGGGGGGGGGTGAACACTGAAGCTTTCTTT
>many|-|TRBJ1-6|TRBV5-4
CASRSPDSPLHF
TGTGCCAGCAGGTCCCCAGATTCACCCCTCCACTTT
>many|-|TRBJ2-7|TRBV28
CASGDYEQYF
TGTGCCAGTGGGGACTACGAGCAGTACTTC
>-|-|TRBJ2-1|TRBV5-5
CASSLGPGYNEQFF
TGTGCCAGCAGCTTGGGACCCGGTTACAATGAGCAGTTCTTC
>few|TRBD2|TRBJ2-6|TRBV24-1
CATSDSSSGGAGANVLTF
TGTGCCACCAGTGATTCATCTAGCGGGGGGGCTGGGGCCAACGTCCTGACTTTC
>few|TRBD1|TRBJ2-6|TRBV7-9
CASSTRTGGASGANVLTF
TGTGCCAGCAGCACGCGGACAGGGGGCGCGTCAGGGGCCAACGTCCTGACTTTC
>many|-|TRBJ2-5|TRBV7-2
CASTVYLGVPQETQYF
TGTGCCAGCACCGTATACTTAGGGGTCCCTCAAGAGACCCAGTACTTC
>-|TRBD2|TRBJ2-1|TRBV20-1
CSATSGGANTYNEQFF
TGCAGTGCTACTAGCGGGGGGGCAAACACATACAATGAGCAGTTCTTC
>-|-|TRBJ2-7|TRBV6-1
CASSDVGTNYEQYF
TGTGCCAGCAGTGACGTGGGGACCAACTACGAGCAGTACTTC
>many|TRBD1|TRBJ1-6|TRBV2
CASSVTGSSYNSPLHF
TGTGCCAGCAGTGTGACAGGGAGCTCCTATAATTCACCCCTCCACTTT
>many|TRBD1|TRBJ2-7|TRBV18
CASSLFTDRAQSEQYF
TGTGCCAGCTCACTTTTTACGGACAGGGCACAGTCCGAGCAGTACTTC
>many|TRBD1|TRBJ2-1|TRBV12-3/TRBV12-4
CASSHLMGTGYNEQFF
TGTGCCAGCAGCCACTTAATGGGGACAGGGTACAATGAGCAGTTCTTC
>many|-|TRBJ2-1|TRBV20-1
CSATLWGARDEQFF
TGCAGTGCTACCCTTTGGGGGGCCAGGGATGAACAGTTCTTC
>-|-|TRBJ1-1|TRBV4-2
CASSRQSEGMNTEAFF
TGTGCCAGCAGCCGACAATCAGAGGGAATGAACACTGAAGCTTTCTTT
>many|-|TRBJ1-5|TRBV24-1
CATSDYVGRPQHF
TGTGCCACCAGTGATTATGTGGGACGGCCCCAGCATTTT
>many|-|TRBJ1-2|TRBV5-1
CASSSNRVKGYGYTF
TGCGCCAGCAGTTCAAACAGGGTTAAGGGCTATGGCTACACCTTC
>-|-|TRBJ2-2|TRBV24-1
CATSDFRGNGGELFF
TGTGCCACCAGTGATTTCCGGGGGAACGGCGGGGAGCTGTTTTTT
>few|-|TRBJ2-6|TRBV19
CASTRDNSGANVLTF
TGTGCCAGTACCCGTGACAACTCTGGGGCCAACGTCCTGACTTTC
>many|-|TRBJ2-1|TRBV6-1
CASRPGRLHEQFF
TGTGCCAGCAGGCCAGGGAGACTCCATGAGCAGTTCTTC
>few|TRBD1|TRBJ1-2|TRBV4-1
CASSRSDRGNGYTF
TGCGCCAGCAGCCGATCCGACAGGGGGAATGGCTACACCTTC
>-|-|TRBJ2-5|TRBV28
CASGLRRVLETQYF
TGTGCCAGCGGGCTCCGAAGGGTCCTGGAGACCCAGTACTTC
>many|TRBD1|TRBJ1-1|TRBV5-1
CASSLVGQGGTEAFF
TGTGCCAGCAGCTTAGTCGGGCAGGGGGGCACTGAAGCTTTCTTT
>many|-|TRBJ1-1|TRBV11-2
CASSLGGGANTEAFF
TGTGCCAGCAGCTTAGGGGGGGGCGCGAACACTGAAGCTTTCTTT
>-|-|TRBJ1-1|TRBV5-5
CASSFRGKETEAFF
TGTGCCAGCAGCTTCAGGGGAAAGGAAACTGAAGCTTTCTTT
>many|TRBD2|TRBJ2-1|TRBV12-3/TRBV12-4
CASSPGTSGAEQFF
TGTGCCAGCAGTCCGGGGACTAGCGGGGCTGAGCAGTTCTTC
>few|TRBD1|TRBJ1-6|TRBV7-9
CASSSSRGAPPLHF
TGTGCCAGCAGCTCATCCAGGGGGGCCCCACCCCTCCACTTT
>many|-|TRBJ1-1|TRBV7-3
CASSLDRRTEAFF
TGTGCCAGCAGCTTAGACAGGCGCACTGAAGCTTTCTTT
>many|-|TRBJ1-5|TRBV2
CASSVLRDQPQHF
TGTGCCAGCAGTGTGCTCCGAGATCAGCCCCAGCATTTT
>few|TRBD1|TRBJ2-1|TRBV7-3
CASSPDRGRNEQFF
TGTGCCAGCAGCCCTGACAGGGGGCGCAATGAGCAGTTCTTC
>many|-|TRBJ2-1|TRBV12-3/TRBV12-4
CASSRVYEQFF
TGTGCCAGCAGCCGGGTTTATGAGCAGTTCTTC
>-|-|TRBJ2-3|TRBV12-3/TRBV12-4
CASTPPQGVADTQYF
TGTGCCAGCACCCCCCCGCAGGGAGTAGCAGATACGCAGTATTTT
>-|TRBD1|TRBJ2-1|TRBV19
CAGSGRQGSSYNEQFF
TGTGCCGGTAGTGGACGACAGGGTAGCTCCTACAATGAGCAGTTCTTC
>-|-|TRBJ1-2|TRBV7-9
CASSPMSYGYTF
TGTGCCAGCAGTCCAATGAGTTATGGCTACACCTTC
>many|TRBD1|TRBJ2-7|TRBV7-2
CASSPDRETYEQYF
TGTGCCAGCAGCCCGGACAGGGAAACCTACGAGCAGTACTTC
>many|-|TRBJ2-2|TRBV9
CASSESGFTGELFF
TGTGCCAGCAGCGAAAGCGGGTTCACCGGGGAGCTGTTTTTT
>-|-|TRBJ1-5|TRBV10-3
CAISESNGPAQHF
TGTGCCATCAGTGAGTCGAACGGGCCGGCCCAGCATTTT
>few|TRBD1|TRBJ2-4|TRBV19
CASTQTGGNIQYF
TGTGCCAGTACCCAGACAGGGGGGAACATTCAGTACTTC
>few|-|TRBJ2-2|TRBV9
CASTGGPNTGELFF
TGTGCCAGCACCGGGGGGCCGAACACCGGGGAGCTGTTTTTT
>few|TRBD1|TRBJ2-6|TRBV20-1
CSARDPRQGSSGANVLTF
TGCAGTGCTAGAGATCCCAGACAGGGGTCCTCTGGGGCCAACGTCCTGACTTTC
>many|-|TRBJ2-3|TRBV20-1
CSARYPLTDTQYF
TGCAGTGCCCGCTACCCGCTCACAGATACGCAGTATTTT
>-|-|TRBJ2-3|TRBV7-8
CASSSLGTYGTDTQYF
TGTGCCAGCAGCTCCCTGGGGACCTACGGCACAGATACGCAGTATTTT
>-|TRBD1|TRBJ1-5|TRBV6-2/TRBV6-3
CASSYGTGNPNQPQHF
TGTGCCAGCAGTTACGGGACAGGGAACCCGAATCAGCCCCAGCATTTT
>-|-|TRBJ2-1|TRBV9
CASSVSPTSWGEQFF
TGTGCCAGCAGCGTATCCCCCACTAGCTGGGGTGAGCAGTTCTTC
>many|TRBD1|TRBJ1-4|TRBV5-1
CASSQTGMGGLDEKLFF
TGCGCCAGCAGCCAGACAGGGATGGGCGGTCTCGATGAAAAACTGTTTTTT
>-|-|TRBJ2-7|TRBV6-5
CASSYRIPGYEAYEQYF
TGTGCCAGCAGTTATCGTATCCCAGGGTATGAGGCCTACGAGCAGTACTTC
>-|-|TRBJ1-5|TRBV20-1
CSARGTLLDQPQHF
TGCAGTGCTAGGGGGACACTACTAGATCAGCCCCAGCATTTT
>many|-|TRBJ2-7|TRBV6-1
CASSGGRLTYEQYF
TGTGCCAGCAGTGGGGGGCGGCTAACCTACGAGCAGTACTTC
>many|TRBD2|TRBJ2-1|TRBV6-1
CASSGAGAFFNEQFF
TGTGCCAGCAGTGGAGCGGGGGCCTTTTTTAATGAGCAGTTCTTC
>-|TRBD1|TRBJ1-5|TRBV2
CASRPGQGASRPQHF
TGTGCCAGCAGGCCGGGACAGGGGGCCTCTCGGCCCCAGCATTTT